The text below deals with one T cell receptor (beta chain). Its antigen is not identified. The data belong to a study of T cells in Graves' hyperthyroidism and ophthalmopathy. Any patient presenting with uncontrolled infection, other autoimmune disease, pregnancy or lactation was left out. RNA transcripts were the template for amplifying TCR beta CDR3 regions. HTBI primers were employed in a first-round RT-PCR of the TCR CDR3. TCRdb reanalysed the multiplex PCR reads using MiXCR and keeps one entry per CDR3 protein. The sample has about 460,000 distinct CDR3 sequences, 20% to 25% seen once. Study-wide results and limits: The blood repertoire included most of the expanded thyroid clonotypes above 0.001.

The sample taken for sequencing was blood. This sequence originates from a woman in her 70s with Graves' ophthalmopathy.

The CDR3 sequence is CASSLTAGVRYEQYF. CDR3 in DNA: TGTGCCAGCAGTTTAACAGCGGGAGTGAGATACGAGCAGTACTTC. The rearrangement links TRBV27 to TRBJ2-7; 8 bases align to TRBD2. This CDR3 is built from 15 residues. Germline V gives CDR1 MNHEY, CDR2 SMNVEV (reference sequence). Trimming took 2 bases from V and 4 from J; bases not matched to a gene: 7.